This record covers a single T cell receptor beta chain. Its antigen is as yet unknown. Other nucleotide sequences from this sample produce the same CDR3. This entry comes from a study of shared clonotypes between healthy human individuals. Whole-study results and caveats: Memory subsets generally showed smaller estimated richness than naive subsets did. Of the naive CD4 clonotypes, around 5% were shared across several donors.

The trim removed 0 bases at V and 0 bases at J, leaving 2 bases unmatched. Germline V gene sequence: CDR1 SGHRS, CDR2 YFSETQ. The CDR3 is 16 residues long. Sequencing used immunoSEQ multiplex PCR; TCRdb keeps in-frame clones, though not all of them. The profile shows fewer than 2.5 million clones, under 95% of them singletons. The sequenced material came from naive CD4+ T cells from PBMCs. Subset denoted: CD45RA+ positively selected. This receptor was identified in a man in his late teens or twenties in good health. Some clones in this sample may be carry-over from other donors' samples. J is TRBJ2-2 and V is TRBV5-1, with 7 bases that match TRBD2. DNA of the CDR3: TGCGCCAGCAGCTTGGAAAGCGGGACGAACACCGGGGAGCTGTTTTTT. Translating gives CASSLESGTNTGELFF. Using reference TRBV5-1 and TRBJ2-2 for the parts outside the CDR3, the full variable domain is KAGVTQTPRYLIKTRGQQVTLSCSPISGHRSVSWYQQTPGQGLQFLFEYFSETQRNKGNFPGRFSGRQFSNSRSEMNVSTLELGDSALYLCASSLESGTNTGELFFGEGSRLTVL.